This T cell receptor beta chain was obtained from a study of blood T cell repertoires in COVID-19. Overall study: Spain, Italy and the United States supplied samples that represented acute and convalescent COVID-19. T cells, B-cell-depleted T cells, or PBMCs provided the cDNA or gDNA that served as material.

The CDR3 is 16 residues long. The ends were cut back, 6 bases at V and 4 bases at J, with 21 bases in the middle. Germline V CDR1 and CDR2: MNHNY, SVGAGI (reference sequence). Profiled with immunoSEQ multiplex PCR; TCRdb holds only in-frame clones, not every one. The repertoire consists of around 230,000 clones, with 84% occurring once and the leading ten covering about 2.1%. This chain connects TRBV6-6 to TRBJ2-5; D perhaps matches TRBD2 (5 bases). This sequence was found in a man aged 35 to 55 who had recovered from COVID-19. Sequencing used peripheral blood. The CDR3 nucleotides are TGTGCCAGCAGCCCCACTCCCCGGGGAATTCGAGAGACCCAGTACTTC. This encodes CASSPTPRGIRETQYF.